Described below is a single T cell receptor (beta chain) sequence and its context. Which antigen it targets is not known. Base-call qualities are not available, and no considerably larger clone is one nucleotide away. V sheds 5 bases and J sheds 3 bases, leaving 14 bases between their ends. Via the germline V gene, CDR1 is SGHTA and CDR2 FQGNSA. Taken from cysteine to phenylalanine, the CDR3 has 14 residues. The entry retains the CDR3 DNA only, 42 bases that are in frame from base 1. This sample is part of a study of regulatory T cells in long-lasting Graves disease (dated by TCRdb to the early 2020s). The study in broad terms: Persistent Graves' disease meant more than 5 years of antithyroid drug treatment with TSH receptor autoantibodies that stayed positive. The study took place in China and was registered as a clinical trial. In the clinical cohort, patients with persistent Graves' disease had used antithyroid drugs for an average of around 9.9 years. This study used TCR sequencing and RNA sequencing of peripheral blood to compare persistent Graves' disease patients against newly diagnosed Graves' disease patients. A total of roughly 33 samples were covered by TCR sequencing, comprising some 13 persistent and around 20 newly diagnosed Graves' disease patients. What the work shows at the level of the full study, not this receptor alone: TRBV28, TRBJ1-2 and TRBJ2-5 were preferentially used in persistent disease, while TRBV20-1 and TRBJ2-1 were favored in newly diagnosed disease. Because the primary lesion, thyroid tissue, could not be accessed, the study looked at peripheral blood alone. More public clonotypes were shared among persistent patients (over 2,500) than among newly diagnosed patients (under 1,000). Sequencing and analysis were limited to the TCR beta chain. Lower TCR Shannon entropy and fewer highly expanded clones were observed in persistent Graves' disease patients than in newly diagnosed patients, which suggested clonal expansion. The authors noted that the small sample size was a limitation that may lower accuracy.

Taken with the paper, the label for time point translates to: persistent/refractory GD, antithyroid drugs over 5 years with positive TRAb. For both TCR sequencing and RNA sequencing, RNA was extracted from PBMCs using TRIzol. Graves' disease was diagnosed according to American Thyroid Association guidelines. The patients came from an endocrinology department in Xi'an, China. Each patient gave roughly 8.4 milliliters of peripheral blood, collected in an EDTA anticoagulant tube. Ficoll Paque Plus density gradient separation was used to isolate PBMCs, and no further T cell sorting was performed. RNA quality was checked with an Agilent 2100 Bioanalyzer and agarose gel, and concentration with a NanoDrop 2000. The library relied on multiplex PCR. The sequencer listed for this sample is Illumina HiSeq 4000. TCR beta libraries were built with iRepertoire HTBI primers and Arm-PCR amplification of CDR3 regions. Before sequencing, the PCR products underwent gel purification. Processing in the source paper ran as follows. Gene usage analysis of CDR3 amino acid clonotypes relied on the 55 to 80 TRBV and fewer than 15 TRBJ segments identified across samples. Filtered high-quality paired reads were merged into contigs using COPE and FqMerger. BLAST was used to align contigs to IMGT TRBV, TRBD and TRBJ reference genes, and CDR3 was defined according to IMGT. Highly expanded clones were defined as clonotypes with a frequency above 0.1%. Shannon entropy served as the measure of repertoire diversity, while the Gini coefficient captured V-J evenness. A clonotype was considered public if more than one individual shared it. TCRdb itself trimmed the public reads at Q25 with fastp, ran MiXCR and retained productive beta chains. CDR3 protein sequences are deduplicated, and each keeps its most common genes and DNA. What appears here as the V and J calls and clone size reflects TCRdb's work, not the paper's. The table for this sample lists around 510,000 distinct CDR3 sequences; 20% to 25% of them were counted only once. 7% to 9.5% of the sample comes from the top ten.

The chain joins TRBV7-2 to TRBJ2-7, and TRBD1 may be the D gene, going by 6 matching bases. The source of this sequence is a female donor with Graves disease. The material sequenced was peripheral blood mononuclear cells (PBMCs), taken when the disease was refractory, from a patient treated with antithyroid drugs. The CDR3 protein: CASSLRTERYEQYF. The DNA sequence reads TGTGCCAGCAGCCTCCGGACAGAGCGCTACGAGCAGTACTTC.